This is a list of T cell receptor beta chains from one sample in a study of blood T cell repertoires in COVID-19. Sequencing used immunoSEQ multiplex PCR; TCRdb keeps in-frame clones, though not all of them. The sample has under 250,000 clones, roughly 80% seen once. The specimen sequenced was peripheral blood. Every receptor here comes from a woman in her 70s with COVID-19, enrolled during active disease. CDR3s include the opening cysteine and the closing phenylalanine or tryptophan. A D gene is named only where the DNA matches it firmly. Clone size is shown for a subset of rows, as once, few, many or a class of expanded clone.

size	D	J	V	CDR3	DNA
once	.	TRBJ1-6	TRBV9	CASSLQGHSPLHF	TGTGCCAGCAGCCTCCAGGGGCATTCACCCCTCCACTTT
few	.	TRBJ1-3	TRBV29-1	CSALEGNTIYF	TGCAGCGCCTTGGAGGGAAACACCATATATTTT
few	TRBD1	TRBJ1-4	TRBV2	CASREQGQYEKLFF	TGTGCCAGCAGAGAACAGGGGCAATATGAAAAACTGTTTTTT
.	.	TRBJ1-2	TRBV30	CAWSVSGGNYGYTF	TGTGCCTGGAGTGTATCGGGGGGAAACTATGGCTACACCTTC
.	TRBD1	TRBJ1-2	TRBV3-1/TRBV3-2	CASSLWDRDNGYTF	TGTGCCAGCAGCCTTTGGGACAGGGATAATGGCTACACCTTC
.	.	TRBJ2-2	TRBV24-1	CATSDFGVRGSNTGELFF	TGTGCCACCAGTGATTTCGGGGTAAGAGGATCGAACACCGGGGAGCTGTTTTTT
.	.	TRBJ2-7	TRBV5-1	CASSSAGASYEQYF	TGCGCCAGCAGCTCAGCGGGCGCTTCCTACGAGCAGTACTTC
.	.	TRBJ2-3	TRBV28	CASSLESRVLHPMPQYF	TGTGCCAGCAGTTTGGAAAGCCGGGTGTTACACCCAATGCCGCAGTATTTT
.	.	TRBJ2-1	TRBV21-1	CASSNPRSSYNEQFF	TGTGCCAGCAGCAACCCCCGGAGCTCCTACAATGAGCAGTTCTTC
few	.	TRBJ2-5	TRBV10-3	CATAGGDGSQETQYF	TGTGCCACCGCCGGGGGAGACGGATCCCAAGAGACCCAGTACTTC
.	.	TRBJ2-2	TRBV18	CASSEVYANTGELFF	TGTGCCAGCTCCGAGGTCTACGCGAACACCGGGGAGCTGTTTTTT
.	.	TRBJ2-1	TRBV27	CASSPGSGEGLYNEQFF	TGTGCCAGCAGCCCTGGGAGCGGCGAAGGACTTTACAATGAGCAGTTCTTC
.	TRBD2	TRBJ2-1	TRBV7-9	CASSFGTSVYNEQFF	TGTGCCAGCAGCTTTGGGACTAGCGTTTACAATGAGCAGTTCTTC
.	TRBD2	TRBJ2-7	TRBV5-4	CASSSGASGRLIEQYF	TGTGCCAGCAGTTCCGGGGCTAGCGGGAGATTGATCGAGCAGTACTTC
.	.	TRBJ2-1	TRBV6-2/TRBV6-3	CASSPVRVSYNEQFF	TGTGCCAGCAGCCCCGTCCGGGTTTCCTACAATGAGCAGTTCTTC
.	TRBD2	TRBJ2-1	TRBV11-2	CASSLETSGTREFF	TGTGCCAGCAGCTTAGAAACTAGCGGGACCCGAGAGTTCTTC
.	.	TRBJ1-2	TRBV19	CASSTTENYGYTF	TGTGCCAGTAGTACGACAGAGAACTATGGCTACACCTTC
few	TRBD1	TRBJ1-2	TRBV7-2	CASSTDREIYGYTF	TGTGCCAGCAGCACGGACAGGGAAATCTATGGCTACACCTTC
few	TRBD1	TRBJ1-2	TRBV6-2/TRBV6-3	CASSLPPGTGVRGYTF	TGTGCCAGCAGCCTCCCCCCCGGGACAGGGGTTCGGGGCTACACCTTC
.	TRBD1	TRBJ1-4	TRBV28	CASSYRGRSEKLFF	TGTGCCAGCAGTTACAGGGGGAGGAGTGAAAAACTGTTTTTT
.	.	TRBJ1-1	TRBV5-1	CASSFTGSPNTEAFF	TGCGCCAGCAGCTTCACAGGGTCTCCGAACACTGAAGCTTTCTTT
.	.	TRBJ2-7	TRBV27	CASSSNGIGFEQYF	TGTGCCAGCAGTTCAAACGGGATTGGTTTCGAGCAGTACTTC
.	.	TRBJ2-1	TRBV7-6	CASSRTDEQFF	TGTGCCAGCAGCCGCACGGATGAGCAGTTCTTC
.	.	TRBJ2-1	TRBV24-1	CATSDLGRTGSNEQFF	TGTGCCACCAGTGATCTCGGGAGGACAGGGTCAAATGAGCAGTTCTTC
.	TRBD1	TRBJ1-1	TRBV19	CASSRQGSLQMNTEAFF	TGTGCCAGTAGTAGACAGGGGTCCCTACAGATGAACACTGAAGCTTTCTTT
.	.	TRBJ2-7	TRBV5-8	CASSGQTYEQYF	TGTGCCAGCAGCGGACAAACCTACGAGCAGTACTTC
.	.	TRBJ1-2	TRBV20-1	CSASRGPKNYGYTF	TGCAGTGCTAGTAGAGGTCCTAAGAACTATGGCTACACCTTC
.	.	TRBJ1-1	TRBV29-1	CSVVEGSGNTEAFF	TGCAGCGTTGTGGAGGGGTCTGGGAACACTGAAGCTTTCTTT
.	.	TRBJ1-5	TRBV6-5	CASSSFSGNQPQHF	TGTGCCAGCAGTAGCTTCTCGGGCAATCAGCCCCAGCATTTT
.	TRBD1	TRBJ1-1	TRBV28	CASSFLRTGGTEAFF	TGTGCCAGCAGTTTCCTCCGGACAGGAGGGACTGAAGCTTTCTTT
.	TRBD1	TRBJ1-5	TRBV15	CATSSFSRGQKHQPQHF	TGTGCCACCAGCAGTTTCTCGCGGGGACAGAAACATCAGCCCCAGCATTTT
.	TRBD1	TRBJ2-5	TRBV27	CASSPRTGDPMYQETQYF	TGTGCCAGCAGTCCGCGGACAGGGGACCCCATGTACCAAGAGACCCAGTACTTC
.	TRBD2	TRBJ2-1	TRBV7-3	CASSLIAGAYNEQFF	TGTGCCAGCAGCTTAATAGCGGGTGCCTACAATGAGCAGTTCTTC
.	.	TRBJ2-7	TRBV15	CATSRDQLADGSYEQYF	TGTGCCACCAGCAGAGATCAACTTGCGGATGGCTCCTACGAGCAGTACTTC
.	TRBD1	TRBJ2-1	TRBV30	CAWTVGQGSYNEQFF	TGTGCCTGGACTGTCGGACAGGGGAGTTACAATGAGCAGTTCTTC
.	TRBD2	TRBJ2-7	TRBV19	CASNHGGGRGEQYF	TGTGCCAGTAACCACGGTGGCGGGAGGGGCGAGCAGTACTTC
.	TRBD1	TRBJ2-7	TRBV5-4	CASSQGQEDEQYF	TGTGCCAGCAGCCAAGGACAGGAGGACGAGCAGTACTTC
.	.	TRBJ1-4	TRBV27	CASSPPRRGDGEKLFF	TGTGCCAGCAGTCCCCCCCGCCGGGGGGACGGTGAAAAACTGTTTTTT
.	TRBD1	TRBJ1-5	TRBV5-8	CASSLGQGVNQPQHF	TGTGCCAGCAGCTTGGGACAGGGTGTCAATCAGCCCCAGCATTTT
.	TRBD1	TRBJ1-2	TRBV5-1	CASSFTGAVGYTF	TGCGCCAGCAGCTTCACAGGGGCCGTTGGCTACACCTTC
.	.	TRBJ2-1	TRBV6-2/TRBV6-3	CASSYRGGTSPHEQFF	TGTGCCAGCAGTTACCGGGGCGGGACGAGCCCCCATGAGCAGTTCTTC
.	.	TRBJ1-2	TRBV28	CASSPPRAGGWGYTF	TGTGCCAGCAGCCCCCCTCGGGCGGGGGGGTGGGGCTACACCTTC
.	TRBD1	TRBJ1-4	TRBV28	CASSVQGSTNEKLFF	TGTGCCAGCAGCGTACAGGGGTCAACTAATGAAAAACTGTTTTTT
.	.	TRBJ1-4	TRBV5-1	CASSSNSNPNEKLFF	TGCGCCAGCAGCTCAAACAGCAATCCTAATGAAAAACTGTTTTTT
few	.	TRBJ1-5	TRBV28	CASTQGFQPQHF	TGTGCCAGTACACAGGGATTCCAGCCCCAGCATTTT
few	.	TRBJ1-5	TRBV7-8	CASGFQGNQPQHF	TGTGCCAGCGGGTTTCAGGGGAATCAGCCCCAGCATTTT
.	.	TRBJ2-3	TRBV7-2	CASSFRPASTDTQYF	TGTGCCAGCAGCTTCAGGCCCGCTAGCACAGATACGCAGTATTTT
.	TRBD1	TRBJ1-2	TRBV6-1	CASSAGDRVPNYGYTF	TGTGCCAGCAGTGCGGGGGACAGGGTGCCCAACTATGGCTACACCTTC
.	TRBD2	TRBJ2-5	TRBV7-2	CASSGGTSGTRETQYF	TGTGCCAGCAGCGGAGGGACTAGCGGGACCCGCGAGACCCAGTACTTC
few	.	TRBJ2-2	TRBV10-3	CAISESSDTGELFF	TGTGCCATCAGTGAGTCGTCAGATACCGGGGAGCTGTTTTTT
.	.	TRBJ2-2	TRBV5-1	CASSLGGRTGELFF	TGCGCCAGCAGCTTGGGGGGCCGAACCGGGGAGCTGTTTTTT
once	.	TRBJ1-3	TRBV11-2	CASSFEGKGGNTIYF	TGTGCCAGCAGCTTCGAGGGCAAGGGTGGAAACACCATATATTTT
.	TRBD1	TRBJ1-1	TRBV7-2	CASSPPGQVTEAFF	TGTGCCAGCAGCCCCCCCGGACAGGTCACTGAAGCTTTCTTT
.	.	TRBJ2-7	TRBV19	CASSPWPPSAYEQYF	TGTGCCAGTAGTCCGTGGCCGCCCTCAGCCTACGAGCAGTACTTC
once	TRBD1	TRBJ1-3	TRBV19	CASSMGQALSGNTIYF	TGTGCCAGTAGTATGGGACAGGCTCTCTCTGGAAACACCATATATTTT
.	TRBD2	TRBJ2-1	TRBV18	CASSPSLAGGQNEQFF	TGTGCCAGCTCACCCAGTTTAGCGGGAGGGCAAAATGAGCAGTTCTTC
.	TRBD2	TRBJ2-1	TRBV5-4	CASSLSGRAENEQFF	TGTGCCAGCAGCCTAAGCGGGAGGGCCGAGAATGAGCAGTTCTTC
.	TRBD1	TRBJ2-5	TRBV24-1	CATSGRQGGQETQYF	TGTGCCACCAGTGGCCGACAGGGGGGACAAGAGACCCAGTACTTC
once	TRBD2	TRBJ2-7	TRBV3-1/TRBV3-2	CASSQECSGNLPYEQYF	TGTGCCAGCAGCCAAGAATGCAGCGGGAACCTTCCCTACGAGCAGTACTTC
.	TRBD1	TRBJ2-1	TRBV5-1	CASSGALVGQGAYNEQFF	TGCGCCAGCAGCGGAGCCCTGGTAGGACAGGGAGCCTACAATGAGCAGTTCTTC